The 13 T cell receptor beta chains reported below all come from one sample, sequenced in a study of regulatory T cells in long-lasting Graves disease. This sample's time point: persistent/refractory GD, antithyroid drugs over 5 years with positive TRAb. The TCR library was prepared using RNA isolated from PBMCs. Combining iRepertoire HTBI primers with Arm-PCR of CDR3 regions, the authors built TCR beta libraries. MiXCR, applied by TCRdb to the multiplex PCR reads, yields one record per CDR3 protein. The data hold around 460,000 distinct CDR3 sequences, with under 25% observed a single time. The specimen was peripheral blood mononuclear cells (PBMCs), collected when the disease was refractory, from a patient treated with antithyroid drugs. The receptors derive from a female donor with Graves disease.

This clonotype was observed many times. The chain is built from TRBV6-4 and TRBJ2-2; the match to TRBD1 covers 9 bases. The CDR3 is 16 residues long. V was pared by 6 bases and J by 4 bases, with 9 bases of the junction left unmatched. Germline V lookup: CDR1 MRHNA, CDR2 SNTAGT. CDR3 loop: CASSGTGLVATGELFF. The DNA for the CDR3 is TGTGCCAGCAGCGGGACAGGGCTAGTTGCCACCGGGGAGCTGTTTTTT.

This clonotype has just a few counts. The V and J genes are TRBV14 and TRBJ2-7, with 10 nucleotides matching TRBD2. This CDR3 is built from 15 residues. With 2 bases clipped from V and 0 bases from J, the junction kept 1 base outside the gene matches. Germline CDR1 and CDR2: SGHDN and FVKESK. In DNA, the CDR3 is TGTGCCAGCAGCCAAACTAGCGGGAACTCCTACGAGCAGTACTTC. It translates to CASSQTSGNSYEQYF.

This clonotype was picked up a small number of times. The chain joins TRBV6-1 to TRBJ1-1, with 7 positions matching TRBD1. V shed 6 bases, J shed 7 bases, and the junction held 8 bases outside the gene matches. Germline CDR1 MNHNS, CDR2 SASEGT. The CDR3 runs 13 residues. This chain's CDR3 is CASRATGAFEAFF. In DNA form, the CDR3 reads TGTGCCAGCAGGGCTACAGGGGCCTTTGAAGCTTTCTTT.

The rearrangement links TRBV18 to TRBJ1-4; 7 nucleotides agree with TRBD1. In germline, CDR1 is KGHSH, CDR2 LQKENI. There are 15 residues in the CDR3. Losses at the gene ends were 6 bases for V and 7 bases for J; bases not matched to a gene: 11. The CDR3: CASSRSGTESEKLFF. The CDR3 DNA sequence: TGTGCCAGCTCCCGGTCCGGGACAGAGTCTGAAAAACTGTTTTTT.

This clonotype has only a few counts. The J gene is TRBJ2-7, the V gene TRBV7-2; 14 nucleotides agree with TRBD2. Germline CDR1 is SGHTA and CDR2 is FQGNSA. The ends lost 5 bases at V and 3 bases at J; junction bases unmatched: 6. This CDR3 spans 16 amino acids. The CDR3 nucleotides are TGTGCCAGCAGCCCGGGACTAGCGGGAGCCTTCTACGAGCAGTACTTC. Its protein is CASSPGLAGAFYEQYF.

The V and J genes are TRBV4-1 and TRBJ1-3; D is ambiguous. Germline V gene lookup returns CDR1 MGHRA and CDR2 YSYEKL. The CDR3 sequence is 17 residues long. Deletions cut 1 base from V and 3 bases from J, with 16 bases between. This CDR3 is CASSQGTRTAVGNTIYF. As DNA, the CDR3 is TGCGCCAGCAGCCAAGGGACCAGAACCGCCGTTGGAAACACCATATATTTT.

This rearrangement joins TRBV4-1 to TRBJ1-4; D is ambiguous. The V and J ends lost 0 bases and 5 bases respectively, with 13 bases between them. The CDR3 runs to 16 residues. The germline V gene has CDR1 MGHRA and CDR2 YSYEKL. DNA for the CDR3: TGCGCCAGCAGCCAAGAGTCTCAGCGGGAGAATGAAAAACTGTTTTTT. It is translated as CASSQESQRENEKLFF.

In this sample, this clonotype turned up many times. This rearrangement joins TRBV28 to TRBJ2-5, with TRBD2 matching 13 bases. Germline CDR1 and CDR2: MDHEN and SYDVKM. J lost 7 bases, V lost 5 bases, and 10 bases had no gene match. The CDR3 runs 16 residues. CDR3 region: CASSIPRLAGGWTQYF. CDR3 DNA sequence: TGTGCCAGCAGTATCCCGAGACTAGCGGGGGGTTGGACCCAGTACTTC.

There are many counts of this clonotype. This rearrangement joins TRBV7-2 to TRBJ2-7, with D tentatively TRBD2 (6 bases). This CDR3 contains 14 residues. Germline CDR1 reads SGHTA; CDR2 reads FQGNSA. Trimming left V 3 bases short and J 1 base short, with 10 bases between. CDR3 protein: CASSFSSDSYEQYF. Written as DNA, the CDR3 is TGTGCCAGCAGCTTTTCTAGCGATTCCTACGAGCAGTACTTC. The full variable domain, rest sourced from reference TRBV7-2 and TRBJ2-7, is GAGVSQSPSNKVTEKGKDVELRCDPISGHTALYWYRQSLGQGLEFLIYFQGNSAPDKSGLPSDRFSAERTGGSVSTLTIQRTQQEDSAVYLCASSFSSDSYEQYFGPGTRLTVT.

This clonotype was seen a handful of times. A read error may explain this, as a much larger clone is one base away. The gene calls are TRBV6-1 and TRBJ2-5, with D possibly matching TRBD2 (6 bases). The germline V gene has CDR1 MNHNS and CDR2 SASEGT. This CDR3 is built from 12 residues. In nucleotides, the CDR3 is TGTGCCAGCAGCTACCCGGCAGGCCCGACTAGTTTC. Translation gives CASSYPAGPTSF.

The chain uses TRBV4-1 and TRBJ1-2; D is unclear. Germline CDR1 and CDR2: MGHRA and YSYEKL. Trimming shortened V by 1 base and J by 10 bases, and 7 bases separated the two germline ends. The CDR3 consists of 11 residues. CDR3 nucleotides: TGCGCCAGCAGCCAAGGCCATCTCTACACCTTC. It specifies CASSQGHLYTF.

There are a few counts of this clonotype. The rearrangement uses TRBV4-2 and TRBJ1-1; D not certain. This CDR3 has 15 residues. Per the germline V gene, CDR1 is LGHNA and CDR2 is YNFKEQ. Trimming cost V 0 bases and J 5 bases, with 13 bases left between them. The chain's CDR3 is CASSQDPAGGTEAFF. CDR3 bases: TGTGCCAGCAGCCAAGACCCAGCAGGAGGGACTGAAGCTTTCTTT.

The rearrangement links TRBV28 to TRBJ1-5; 8 bases agree with TRBD1. Germline V gene data show CDR1 as MDHEN and CDR2 as SYDVKM. After removal of 3 bases from V and 4 bases from J, the junction contained 8 bases not matched to a gene. The CDR3 totals 16 residues. The CDR3 loop is CASSFPRTGRNQPQHF. The CDR3 DNA follows: TGTGCCAGCAGTTTCCCCCGGACAGGGAGGAATCAGCCCCAGCATTTT.